The 6 T cell receptor beta chains given below trace back to one sample, sequenced in a study of T cells after yellow fever vaccination. TCRdb re-analysed the 5' RACE reads in MiXCR, keeping a single row per CDR3 protein. The table lists fewer than 650,000 distinct CDR3 sequences, roughly a fifth of them singletons, with about 17% in the top ten. The sequencing here drew on PBMCs, taken 21 days after the first yellow fever vaccination. Every receptor here comes from a man aged 18 to 29 who received the YFV17D yellow fever vaccine.

The rearrangement uses TRBV2 and TRBJ2-4, with D possibly being TRBD2 (5 bases). The germline V gene encodes CDR1 SNHLY and CDR2 FYNNEI. The CDR3 runs to 13 residues. V shed 4 bases and J shed 9 bases, with 13 bases lying between them. CDR3 nucleotide sequence: TGTGCCAGCAGTGCGGCCCAGAGCGGCATTCAGTACTTC. It yields the protein CASSAAQSGIQYF.

This sequence joins TRBV20-1 and TRBJ2-1, with 11 bases matching TRBD2. The CDR3 is 16 amino acids. CDR1 DFQATT and CDR2 SNEGSKA come from the germline V gene (reference sequence). Trimming cost V 3 bases and J 5 bases; bases outside gene matches: 9. The DNA for the CDR3 is TGCAGTGCTAGTCGGGTAGCGGGGGGGAACAACAATGAGCAGTTCTTC. As protein: CSASRVAGGNNNEQFF.

V gene TRBV7-3 combines with J gene TRBJ2-3; the D is unclear. CDR1 SGHTA and CDR2 FQGTGA come from the germline V gene. The V end was cut by 0 bases, the J end by 2 bases, with 6 bases between. The CDR3 is made up of 14 amino acids. The CDR3 here is CASSLTANTDTQYF. For the CDR3, the DNA is TGTGCCAGCAGCTTAACTGCCAACACAGATACGCAGTATTTT. Complete variable domain (other parts from reference TRBV7-3 and TRBJ2-3): GAGVSQTPSNKVTEKGKYVELRCDPISGHTALYWYRQSLGQGPEFLIYFQGTGAADDSGLPNDRFFAVRPEGSVSTLKIQRTERGDSAVYLCASSLTANTDTQYFGPGTRLTVL.

In this sample, this clonotype turned up once. V is TRBV27 and J is TRBJ2-1; D possibly matches TRBD1 or TRBD2 (5 bases each). V was clipped by 7 bases and J by 1 base, with 17 bases between them. Germline-derived CDR1 and CDR2 are MNHEY and SMNVEV (reference sequence). This CDR3 region has 16 residues. CDR3 nucleotides: TGTGCCAGCACCCGGGGACGCCGTGGTTCCTACAATGAGCAGTTCTTC. Its translation is CASTRGRRGSYNEQFF.

The CDR3 nucleotides read TGCGCCAGCAGCCAAGACCCGGGACGCGACTATGGCTACACCTTC. It codes for CASSQDPGRDYGYTF. The chain employs TRBV4-1 and TRBJ1-2; D is possibly TRBD1 (5 bases). Germline CDR1 is MGHRA and CDR2 is YSYEKL. The germline V and J ends were trimmed by 0 bases and 3 bases, with 11 bases remaining between them. The CDR3 covers 15 residues.

This clonotype was seen only a few times. This chain links TRBV6-2 or TRBV6-3 with TRBJ2-5; D unresolved. In germline, CDR1 is MNHEY, CDR2 SVGEGT. This CDR3 is 12 amino acids long. V was cut by 4 bases and J by 1 base, with 4 bases left in between. CDR3 in amino acids: CASSWLQETQYF. The CDR3 DNA reads TGTGCCAGCAGTTGGCTCCAAGAGACCCAGTACTTC.